Presented here are 8 T cell receptor beta chains from one specimen sequenced in a study of OX40 agonist ivuxolimab in advanced cancers. Only in-frame clones appear in the TCRdb table, and some are missing; sequencing was by immunoSEQ multiplex PCR. The sample yields around 59,000 clones, about nine tenths seen once. Here the sequenced sample was CD4+ or CD8+ T cells sorted from blood, taken in a trial of the OX40 agonist ivuxolimab. All receptors come from an adult with an advanced solid tumor such as melanoma, head and neck, liver or kidney cancer.

The V and J genes are TRBV5-1 and TRBJ2-3, with 12 bases aligning to TRBD2. CDR3 length: 15 residues. Germline CDR1 is SGHRS and CDR2 is YFSETQ. Trimming at V came to 3 bases and at J to 4 bases, leaving 3 bases not matched to a gene. CDR3 loop: CASSWGLAGPDTQYF. CDR3 bases: TGCGCCAGCAGCTGGGGACTAGCGGGCCCAGATACGCAGTATTTT.

The rearrangement joins TRBV25-1 to TRBJ1-4; D gene uncertain. The CDR3 has 15 amino acids. V gave up 1 base and J gave up 5 bases, with 11 bases separating them. Germline CDR1 and CDR2: MGHDK and SYGVNS. The CDR3 protein is CASSEFGGGNEKLFF. DNA of the CDR3: TGTGCCAGCAGTGAATTTGGCGGAGGGAATGAAAAACTGTTTTTT. Filled out from reference TRBV25-1 and TRBJ1-4, the complete variable domain reads EADIYQTPRYLVIGTGKKITLECSQTMGHDKMYWYQQDPGMELHLIHYSYGVNSTEKGDLSSESTVSRIRTEHFPLTLESARPSHTSQYLCASSEFGGGNEKLFFGSGTQLSVL.

The J gene is TRBJ1-2, the V gene TRBV7-9; D remains unclear. CDR1 and CDR2 (germline): SEHNR, FQNEAQ (reference sequence). V lost 2 bases and J 2 bases, leaving 6 bases between the germline ends. The CDR3 consists of 13 residues. CDR3 in DNA: TGTGCCAGCAGCTTAAACGGAAACTATGGCTACACCTTC. It translates to CASSLNGNYGYTF.

The rearrangement uses TRBV29-1 and TRBJ2-7; D is undetermined. Trimming removed 7 bases at V and 4 bases at J, with 11 bases between. The CDR3 covers 11 residues. Per germline, CDR1 SQVTM and CDR2 ANQGSEA. The CDR3 nucleotides are TGCAGCGCAATTCAGGCGTACGAGCAGTACTTC. As protein: CSAIQAYEQYF.

This clone was observed a handful of times. The chain joins TRBV25-1 to TRBJ1-3; TRBD1 might be the D (5 bases). CDR3 length equals 16 residues. The V and J ends lost 2 bases and 0 bases respectively, with 11 bases between them. Looked up from germline, CDR1 is MGHDK and CDR2 is SYGVNS. CDR3 loop: CASSEQGRISGNTIYF. The DNA of the CDR3 is TGTGCCAGCAGTGAACAGGGACGGATCTCTGGAAACACCATATATTTT.

The gene calls are TRBV27 and TRBJ1-2; perhaps TRBD1 as D (5 bases). The CDR3 contains 16 residues. V lost 2 bases and J 2 bases, leaving 15 bases between the germline ends. The germline gives CDR1 MNHEY, CDR2 SMNVEV (reference sequence). The CDR3 nucleotides read TGTGCCAGCAGTTTAGCGGGGGAACGTCAAAACTATGGCTACACCTTC. The encoded protein is CASSLAGERQNYGYTF.

The gene calls are TRBV5-6 and TRBJ2-3, with D uncertain. The germline gives CDR1 SGHDT, CDR2 YYEEEE. V was clipped by 4 bases and J by 2 bases, with 14 bases between them. CDR3 size: 15 residues. CDR3 in DNA: TGTGCCAGCAGCCCCCCCCCAGGTAACACAGATACGCAGTATTTT. Its protein product is CASSPPPGNTDTQYF.

The V call is TRBV7-2, the J call TRBJ2-1, with D maybe TRBD2 (6 bases). From germline, CDR1 is SGHTA and CDR2 FQGNSA. The length of the CDR3 is 14 residues. The V end was cut by 5 bases, the J end by 8 bases, with 16 bases between. In DNA, the CDR3 is TGTGCCAGCAGCCCCCCGCGGGGTCTGTATGAGCAGTTCTTC. Protein product: CASSPPRGLYEQFF.